A single T cell receptor beta chain is shown here with its context. Its antigen remains unknown. The data were obtained in a study of CD8+ T cells in alopecia areata. Study-level points and caveats: Sharing of TCRs across patients appeared less clear than in mice, possibly for HLA-related reasons.

The authors extracted RNA and reverse transcribed it into cDNA as the sequencing template. Repertoires were generated with immunoSEQ multiplex PCR, while TCRdb's copy carries only in-frame clones and drops some. The sample contains 130,000 to 150,000 clones, approximately 51% of which appear only once. This CDR3 has 13 amino acids. CDR1 and CDR2 (germline): MNHNY, SVGAGI (reference sequence). With 7 bases removed from V and 5 bases from J, the gap between germline ends came to 15 bases. The sequencing here drew on CD4+ T cells sorted from blood, taken at week 0. The receptor was derived from a human donor with alopecia areata. The chain is built from TRBV6-6 and TRBJ2-7; D perhaps matches TRBD1 (6 bases). CDR3 bases: TGTGCCAGCACCAACAGGGTATCGCACGAGCAGTACTTC. Protein product: CASTNRVSHEQYF.